These T cell receptor beta chains were read from a single sample in a study of early T cells in non-severe SARS-CoV-2 infection. TCRdb reprocessed the 5' RACE reads with MiXCR, giving one entry per CDR3 protein. Of some 76,000 distinct CDR3 sequences listed, roughly a sixth are singletons. What was sequenced was whole blood. The receptors stem from an adult who was a healthcare worker with PCR-confirmed SARS-CoV-2 infection or an uninfected control (not recorded which). Each CDR3 is given with its conserved first and last residue. Each record gives: V gene, clone size, J gene, D gene, CDR3 protein, CDR3 DNA. A D gene is named only where the DNA matches it firmly. Clone sizes are given selectively: once, few, many, or a class where the clone is expanded.

V: TRBV16
size: many
J: TRBJ2-7
D: .
CDR3: CASSQSWGYEQYF
DNA: TGTGCCAGCAGCCAATCGTGGGGTTACGAGCAGTACTTC

V: TRBV21-1
size: few
J: TRBJ1-1
D: .
CDR3: CASSRIQGNTEAFF
DNA: TGTGCCAGCAGCAGAATCCAGGGGAACACTGAAGCTTTCTTT

V: TRBV7-9
size: few
J: TRBJ1-4
D: .
CDR3: CASSSLRQESNEKLFF
DNA: TGTGCCAGCAGCTCACTCCGCCAGGAATCTAATGAAAAACTGTTTTTT

V: TRBV29-1
size: few
J: TRBJ2-5
D: .
CDR3: CSVVAAFETQYF
DNA: TGCAGCGTTGTTGCGGCCTTTGAGACCCAGTACTTC

V: TRBV18
size: .
J: TRBJ1-5
D: .
CDR3: CASSPGDSNQPQHF
DNA: TGTGCCAGCTCACCAGGGGATAGCAATCAGCCCCAGCATTTT

V: TRBV20-1
size: .
J: TRBJ1-2
D: TRBD1
CDR3: CSVRRDRDAYGYTF
DNA: TGCAGTGTTCGCCGGGACAGAGATGCCTATGGCTACACCTTC

V: TRBV18
size: many
J: TRBJ2-7
D: .
CDR3: CASSTVMRDEQYF
DNA: TGTGCCAGCTCAACTGTGATGAGGGACGAGCAGTACTTC

V: TRBV6-5
size: .
J: TRBJ2-3
D: TRBD2
CDR3: CASSLAGTTTDTQYF
DNA: TGTGCCAGCAGTTTAGCGGGGACCACCACAGATACGCAGTATTTT

V: TRBV9
size: .
J: TRBJ2-7
D: .
CDR3: CASSPAAVSYEQYF
DNA: TGTGCCAGCAGTCCCGCGGCCGTCTCCTACGAGCAGTACTTC

V: TRBV30
size: .
J: TRBJ2-7
D: .
CDR3: CAWSAGIGVGEQYF
DNA: TGTGCCTGGAGTGCGGGGATAGGGGTCGGCGAGCAGTACTTC

V: TRBV28
size: .
J: TRBJ2-7
D: .
CDR3: CASSSPDGRTAYEQYF
DNA: TGTGCCAGCAGTTCGCCGGACGGAAGAACAGCCTACGAGCAGTACTTC

V: TRBV20-1
size: few
J: TRBJ2-2
D: TRBD2
CDR3: CSARALTSGVNTGELFF
DNA: TGCAGTGCTAGAGCCCTTACTAGCGGGGTGAACACCGGGGAGCTGTTTTTT

V: TRBV11-1
size: few
J: TRBJ2-6
D: .
CDR3: CASSPSPSGANVLTF
DNA: TGTGCCAGCAGCCCCAGCCCTTCTGGGGCCAACGTCCTGACTTTC

V: TRBV30
size: .
J: TRBJ1-1
D: TRBD1
CDR3: CAWTSMGQVPEAFF
DNA: TGTGCCTGGACCTCCATGGGACAGGTTCCAGAAGCTTTCTTT

V: TRBV29-1
size: .
J: TRBJ2-3
D: TRBD1
CDR3: CSADTGGGTDTQYF
DNA: TGCAGCGCTGACACAGGGGGTGGCACAGATACGCAGTATTTT

V: TRBV11-1
size: .
J: TRBJ1-2
D: .
CDR3: CASSPRLGLGGGYTF
DNA: TGTGCCAGCAGCCCCCGTCTCGGACTGGGAGGGGGCTACACCTTC

V: TRBV2
size: .
J: TRBJ1-5
D: TRBD1
CDR3: CASSDRGLNQPQHF
DNA: TGTGCCAGCAGCGACAGGGGGCTGAATCAGCCCCAGCATTTT

V: TRBV27
size: few
J: TRBJ2-1
D: .
CDR3: CASSYWDEQFF
DNA: TGTGCCAGCAGTTACTGGGATGAGCAGTTCTTC

V: TRBV12-5
size: .
J: TRBJ2-7
D: .
CDR3: CASGFGSYEQYF
DNA: TGTGCTAGTGGTTTCGGCAGCTACGAGCAGTACTTC

V: TRBV3-1
size: many
J: TRBJ1-6
D: .
CDR3: CASSQYKGEWSSPLHF
DNA: TGTGCCAGCAGCCAGTATAAAGGAGAGTGGAGTTCACCCCTCCACTTT

V: TRBV5-5
size: .
J: TRBJ2-1
D: .
CDR3: CASKGTVSYNEQFF
DNA: TGTGCCAGCAAGGGCACGGTCTCCTACAATGAGCAGTTCTTC

V: TRBV12-3/TRBV12-4
size: .
J: TRBJ1-5
D: .
CDR3: CASSDMRGSNQPQHF
DNA: TGTGCCAGCAGCGACATGAGGGGCAGCAATCAGCCCCAGCATTTT

V: TRBV11-2
size: few
J: TRBJ2-5
D: TRBD1
CDR3: CASSSVTGQETQYF
DNA: TGTGCCAGCAGCTCCGTGACAGGGCAAGAGACCCAGTACTTC

V: TRBV20-1
size: few
J: TRBJ1-5
D: .
CDR3: CSVPVQGEHF
DNA: TGCAGTGTTCCCGTCCAGGGCGAGCATTTT

V: TRBV7-8
size: .
J: TRBJ2-5
D: .
CDR3: CASEKWNDPGLKGSQETQYF
DNA: TGTGCCAGCGAGAAGTGGAACGACCCAGGGCTTAAAGGAAGCCAAGAGACCCAGTACTTC

V: TRBV5-6
size: few
J: TRBJ1-1
D: TRBD1
CDR3: CASSYGDSGPAEAFF
DNA: TGTGCCAGCAGCTATGGGGACAGTGGTCCCGCTGAAGCTTTCTTT

V: TRBV4-3
size: few
J: TRBJ2-5
D: .
CDR3: CASSQDRGALVTQYF
DNA: TGCGCCAGCAGCCAAGATCGCGGAGCTCTAGTAACCCAGTACTTC

V: TRBV7-8
size: .
J: TRBJ1-6
D: .
CDR3: CASSPPSEAPLHF
DNA: TGTGCCAGCAGCCCACCAAGTGAGGCCCCCCTCCACTTT

V: TRBV28
size: .
J: TRBJ2-7
D: .
CDR3: CASSLWRVGEQYF
DNA: TGTGCCAGCAGTTTGTGGCGGGTCGGCGAGCAGTACTTC

V: TRBV9
size: few
J: TRBJ1-2
D: .
CDR3: CASSTGRGTVLGYTF
DNA: TGTGCCAGCAGCACCGGCAGAGGGACCGTTCTTGGCTACACCTTC

V: TRBV3-1
size: few
J: TRBJ2-5
D: .
CDR3: CASSPHLGGSQSDLPEAQYF
DNA: TGTGCCAGCAGCCCCCACCTAGGGGGTTCCCAGTCGGACCTTCCGGAGGCCCAGTACTTC

V: TRBV29-1
size: .
J: TRBJ1-3
D: TRBD1
CDR3: CSVEGGAAGNTIYF
DNA: TGCAGCGTGGAAGGGGGCGCAGCCGGAAACACCATATATTTT

V: TRBV12-3/TRBV12-4
size: .
J: TRBJ2-5
D: TRBD1
CDR3: CASRPGQGGETQYF
DNA: TGTGCCAGCAGGCCGGGACAGGGAGGCGAGACCCAGTACTTC

V: TRBV11-2
size: few
J: TRBJ2-6
D: .
CDR3: CASSLGFGANVLTF
DNA: TGTGCCAGCAGCTTAGGGTTTGGGGCCAACGTCCTGACTTTC

V: TRBV3-1
size: .
J: TRBJ2-1
D: TRBD1
CDR3: CASSPGQGIYNEQFF
DNA: TGTGCCAGCAGCCCTGGACAGGGAATTTACAATGAGCAGTTCTTC

V: TRBV20-1
size: .
J: TRBJ1-5
D: .
CDR3: CSAIRTGLSNQPQHF
DNA: TGCAGTGCTATAAGAACGGGACTAAGCAATCAGCCCCAGCATTTT

V: TRBV7-9
size: many
J: TRBJ1-4
D: TRBD1
CDR3: CASSELTGRTNEKLFF
DNA: TGTGCCAGCAGCGAGCTGACAGGGCGAACTAATGAAAAACTGTTTTTT

V: TRBV7-6
size: .
J: TRBJ1-1
D: TRBD1
CDR3: CASSRGGMNTEAFF
DNA: TGTGCCAGCAGCCGAGGGGGCATGAACACTGAAGCTTTCTTT

V: TRBV19
size: many
J: TRBJ2-7
D: TRBD2
CDR3: CASSKYEQPGLAVYEQYF
DNA: TGTGCCAGTAGTAAATATGAGCAACCGGGACTAGCGGTCTACGAGCAGTACTTC

V: TRBV3-1
size: many
J: TRBJ2-5
D: .
CDR3: CASSQGGTQYF
DNA: TGTGCCAGCAGCCAGGGCGGGACCCAGTACTTC

V: TRBV20-1
size: .
J: TRBJ2-7
D: .
CDR3: CSARAGAYEQYF
DNA: TGCAGTGCTAGAGCCGGGGCCTACGAGCAGTACTTC

V: TRBV25-1
size: many
J: TRBJ1-6
D: TRBD1
CDR3: CASSAGTVYNSPLHF
DNA: TGTGCCAGCAGTGCCGGGACAGTCTATAATTCACCCCTCCACTTT

V: TRBV18
size: few
J: TRBJ1-1
D: .
CDR3: CASSPPGEAFF
DNA: TGTGCCAGCTCACCCCCGGGCGAAGCTTTCTTT

V: TRBV12-3/TRBV12-4
size: many
J: TRBJ2-3
D: TRBD2
CDR3: CASSSGTSGTDTQYF
DNA: TGTGCCAGCAGTTCCGGGACTAGCGGGACAGATACGCAGTATTTT

V: TRBV30
size: .
J: TRBJ2-1
D: TRBD2
CDR3: CAWSVRPSGTFGHEQFF
DNA: TGTGCCTGGAGTGTACGCCCTAGCGGGACCTTTGGGCATGAGCAGTTCTTC

V: TRBV15
size: many
J: TRBJ1-1
D: .
CDR3: CATSSLIRVNTEAFF
DNA: TGTGCCACCAGCAGCTTAATACGGGTGAACACTGAAGCTTTCTTT

V: TRBV19
size: .
J: TRBJ2-3
D: .
CDR3: CASTPWGVGPDTQYF
DNA: TGTGCCAGTACCCCATGGGGGGTAGGGCCAGATACGCAGTATTTT

V: TRBV19
size: .
J: TRBJ2-1
D: TRBD1
CDR3: CASSIARGLGNEQFF
DNA: TGTGCCAGTAGTATAGCCAGGGGGCTAGGCAATGAGCAGTTCTTC

V: TRBV27
size: few
J: TRBJ2-3
D: .
CDR3: CASRATDTQYF
DNA: TGTGCCAGCAGGGCCACAGATACGCAGTATTTT

V: TRBV11-3
size: many
J: TRBJ2-1
D: .
CDR3: CASSLDERVAYNEQFF
DNA: TGTGCCAGCAGCTTAGACGAGCGGGTTGCATACAATGAGCAGTTCTTC

V: TRBV28
size: many
J: TRBJ2-7
D: TRBD1
CDR3: CASSKPGQTGDEQYF
DNA: TGTGCCAGCAGTAAACCGGGACAGACAGGGGACGAGCAGTACTTC

V: TRBV9
size: .
J: TRBJ2-5
D: TRBD1
CDR3: CASSVTGEETQYF
DNA: TGTGCCAGCAGCGTAACAGGGGAAGAGACCCAGTACTTC

V: TRBV7-9
size: many
J: TRBJ2-3
D: .
CDR3: CASSPPELGAVSDTQYF
DNA: TGTGCCAGCAGCCCACCGGAGTTAGGGGCAGTGTCAGATACGCAGTATTTT

V: TRBV6-2/TRBV6-3
size: few
J: TRBJ1-6
D: .
CDR3: CASSPGGSNSPLHF
DNA: TGTGCCAGCAGCCCAGGAGGGTCCAATTCACCCCTCCACTTT

V: TRBV24-1
size: few
J: TRBJ2-1
D: .
CDR3: CATKGPVDEQFF
DNA: TGTGCCACCAAAGGCCCGGTGGATGAGCAGTTCTTC

V: TRBV3-1
size: few
J: TRBJ1-1
D: .
CDR3: CASSQAGRDTEAFF
DNA: TGTGCCAGCAGCCAAGCTGGGAGAGACACTGAAGCTTTCTTT

V: TRBV4-1
size: few
J: TRBJ2-7
D: .
CDR3: CASSQAPDYEQYF
DNA: TGCGCCAGCAGCCAAGCACCGGACTACGAGCAGTACTTC

V: TRBV4-2
size: .
J: TRBJ1-2
D: .
CDR3: CASSQEPRWVYGYTF
DNA: TGTGCCAGCAGCCAAGAGCCCCGATGGGTATATGGCTACACCTTC

V: TRBV19
size: many
J: TRBJ1-5
D: TRBD1
CDR3: CASSILGQGNQPQHF
DNA: TGTGCCAGTAGTATCCTGGGACAGGGCAATCAGCCCCAGCATTTT